This is a list of T cell receptor beta chains from one sample in a study of T-cell reconstitution after alpha-beta-depleted transplantation in children. TCRdb used MiXCR to reprocess the PCR reads, holding one entry per CDR3 protein. This table has fewer than 250,000 distinct CDR3 sequences, over 15% appearing once. The sample was PBMCs, mostly from graft donor cells, taken 360 days after TCRalphabeta/CD19-depleted stem cell transplant. Receptors originate from a male patient between 2 and 10 years old who had a stem cell transplant for acute lymphoblastic leukemia, so the T cells may come from the graft donor. Both conserved end residues are trimmed from each CDR3.

v_call	j_call	cdr3_aa
TRBV4-2	TRBJ1-6	ASSQQTGGAGSPLH
TRBV10-1	TRBJ2-1	ASSEGLNYNEQF
TRBV5-1	TRBJ1-1	ASSFPDRGPSEAF
TRBV9	TRBJ1-2	ASSVGQGSSGLNYGYT
TRBV7-9	TRBJ2-7	ASSPTLGDYEQY
TRBV10-3	TRBJ2-3	AIRTVEGIADTQY
TRBV5-1	TRBJ2-3	ASSGAGTPRDTQY
TRBV29-1	TRBJ2-1	SEGLTSSGEQF
TRBV20-1	TRBJ1-5	SARDPGTVNQPQH
TRBV20-1	TRBJ2-7	SALSGTGNYEQY
TRBV6-2/TRBV6-3	TRBJ1-5	ASRTGLINQPQH
TRBV20-1	TRBJ2-1	SARDIRGEYNEQF
TRBV6-6	TRBJ2-2	ASRTTGSGELF
TRBV24-1	TRBJ1-2	ATQGGYGYT
TRBV29-1	TRBJ1-2	SVGGWDNYGYT
TRBV5-5	TRBJ2-1	ASSRGQNEQF
TRBV11-1	TRBJ1-5	ASSSGPGQGNYSNQPQH
TRBV12-3/TRBV12-4	TRBJ2-7	ASTKGGYEQY